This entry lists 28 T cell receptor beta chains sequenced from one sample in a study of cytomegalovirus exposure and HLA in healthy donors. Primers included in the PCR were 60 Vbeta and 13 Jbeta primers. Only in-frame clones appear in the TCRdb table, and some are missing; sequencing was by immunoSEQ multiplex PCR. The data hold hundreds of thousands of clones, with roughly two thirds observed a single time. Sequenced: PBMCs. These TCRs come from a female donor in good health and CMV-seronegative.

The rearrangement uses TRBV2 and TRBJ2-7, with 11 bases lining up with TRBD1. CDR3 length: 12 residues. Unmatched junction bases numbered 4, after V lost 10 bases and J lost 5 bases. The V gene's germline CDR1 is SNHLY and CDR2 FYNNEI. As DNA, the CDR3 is TGTGCCATCCGGGACAGGGGGAACGAGCAGTACTTC. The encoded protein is CAIRDRGNEQYF.

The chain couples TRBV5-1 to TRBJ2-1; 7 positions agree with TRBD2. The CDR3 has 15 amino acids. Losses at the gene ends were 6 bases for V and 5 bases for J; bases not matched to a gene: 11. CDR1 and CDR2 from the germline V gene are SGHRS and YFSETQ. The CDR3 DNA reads TGCGCCAGCACTGGGGGGGTATCCCCCAACAATGAGCAGTTCTTC. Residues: CASTGGVSPNNEQFF.

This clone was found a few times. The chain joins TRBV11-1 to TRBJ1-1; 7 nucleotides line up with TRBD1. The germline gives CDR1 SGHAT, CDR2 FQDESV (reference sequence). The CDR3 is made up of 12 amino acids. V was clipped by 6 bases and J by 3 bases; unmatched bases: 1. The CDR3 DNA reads TGTGCCAGCAGAGGGGGCGACACTGAAGCTTTCTTT. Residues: CASRGGDTEAFF.

CDR3 DNA: TGTGCCACCAGCAGAGACCGACTAGCGGGAGTGTACGAGCAGTACTTC. It is translated as CATSRDRLAGVYEQYF. The chain couples TRBV15 to TRBJ2-7; TRBD2 matches 12 bases. V lost 0 bases to trimming and J lost 4 bases; unmatched junction nucleotides: 4. In germline, CDR1 is LNHNV, CDR2 YYDKDF (reference sequence). The CDR3 loop spans 16 amino acids.

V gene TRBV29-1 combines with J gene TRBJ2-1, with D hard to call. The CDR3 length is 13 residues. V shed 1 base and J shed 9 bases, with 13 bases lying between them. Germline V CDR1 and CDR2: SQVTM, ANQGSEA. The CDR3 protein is CSVEVRSSSEQFF. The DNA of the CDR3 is TGCAGCGTTGAAGTTCGAAGCTCTAGTGAGCAGTTCTTC.

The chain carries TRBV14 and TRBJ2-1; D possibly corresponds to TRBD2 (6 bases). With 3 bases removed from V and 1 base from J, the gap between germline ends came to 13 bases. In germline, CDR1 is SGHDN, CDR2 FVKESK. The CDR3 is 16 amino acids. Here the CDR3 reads CASSHLREGSYNEQFF. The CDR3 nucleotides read TGTGCCAGCAGCCACCTGCGGGAAGGTTCCTACAATGAGCAGTTCTTC.

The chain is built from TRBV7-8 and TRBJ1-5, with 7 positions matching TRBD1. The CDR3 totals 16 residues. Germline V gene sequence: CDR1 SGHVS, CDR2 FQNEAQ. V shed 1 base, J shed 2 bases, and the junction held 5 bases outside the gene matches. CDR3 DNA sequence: TGTGCCAGCAGCTTAGTAGTCGGGACAGGCAATCAGCCCCAGCATTTT. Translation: CASSLVVGTGNQPQHF.

The DNA for the CDR3 is TGTGCCAGCAGCGAGTCCGGGACTAGGGGCGATGAGCAGTTCTTC. Its translation is CASSESGTRGDEQFF. This sequence joins TRBV5-4 and TRBJ2-1; 8 positions match TRBD2. V trimming: 4 bases; J trimming: 8 bases; junction bases outside the gene matches: 11. Germline V gene data show CDR1 as SGHNT and CDR2 as YYREEE (reference sequence). This CDR3 has 15 amino acids. The full variable domain, in which reference TRBV5-4 and TRBJ2-1 provide the parts outside the CDR3, is ETGVTQSPTHLIKTRGQQVTLRCSSQSGHNTVSWYQQALGQGPQFIFQYYREEENGRGNFPPRFSGLQFPNYSSELNVNALELDDSALYLCASSESGTRGDEQFFGPGTRLTVL.

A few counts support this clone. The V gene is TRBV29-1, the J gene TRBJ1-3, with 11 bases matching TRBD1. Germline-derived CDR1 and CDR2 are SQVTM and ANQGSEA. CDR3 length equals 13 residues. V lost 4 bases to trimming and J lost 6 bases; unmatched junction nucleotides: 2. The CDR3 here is CSVAGQGVNTIYF. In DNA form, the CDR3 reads TGCAGCGTTGCGGGACAGGGGGTAAACACCATATATTTT.

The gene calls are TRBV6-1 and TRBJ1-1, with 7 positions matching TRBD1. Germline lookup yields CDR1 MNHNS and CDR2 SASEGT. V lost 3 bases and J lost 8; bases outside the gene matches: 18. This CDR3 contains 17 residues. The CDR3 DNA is TGTGCCAGCAGTGAGACCACAAGCCGAGGGGGCGGAAAGGAAGCTTTCTTT. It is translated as CASSETTSRGGGKEAFF.

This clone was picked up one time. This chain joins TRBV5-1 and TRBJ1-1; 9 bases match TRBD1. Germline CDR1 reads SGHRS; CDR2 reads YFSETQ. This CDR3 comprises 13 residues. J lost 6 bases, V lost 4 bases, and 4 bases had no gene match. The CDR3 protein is CASSARQGAEAFF. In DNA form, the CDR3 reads TGCGCCAGCAGCGCCCGACAGGGGGCTGAAGCTTTCTTT.

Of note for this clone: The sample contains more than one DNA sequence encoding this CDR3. For the CDR3, the DNA is TGTGCCAGCAGTCCTCCCAGACAGGGAAACACTGAAGCTTTCTTT. Translating gives CASSPPRQGNTEAFF. This chain connects TRBV28 to TRBJ1-1, with TRBD1 matching over 7 bases. V lost 5 bases, J lost 2 bases, and 8 bases stayed unmatched. Looked up from germline, CDR1 is MDHEN and CDR2 is SYDVKM. The CDR3 spans 15 residues.

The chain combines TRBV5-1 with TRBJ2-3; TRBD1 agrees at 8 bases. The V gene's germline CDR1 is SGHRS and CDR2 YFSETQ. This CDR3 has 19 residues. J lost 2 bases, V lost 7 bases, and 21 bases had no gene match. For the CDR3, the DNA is TGCGCCAGCCTTGAGAGTAGGACAGGGCCAGGGGAATACACAGATACGCAGTATTTT. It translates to CASLESRTGPGEYTDTQYF.

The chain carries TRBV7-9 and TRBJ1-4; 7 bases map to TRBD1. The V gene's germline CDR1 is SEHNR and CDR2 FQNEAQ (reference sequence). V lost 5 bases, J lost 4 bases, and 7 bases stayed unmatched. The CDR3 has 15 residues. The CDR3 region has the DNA TGTGCCAGCAGCCGAATGGGGACAGTTAATGAAAAACTGTTTTTT. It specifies CASSRMGTVNEKLFF. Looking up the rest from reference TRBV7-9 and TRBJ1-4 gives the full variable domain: DTGVSQNPRHKITKRGQNVTFRCDPISEHNRLYWYRQTLGQGPEFLTYFQNEAQLEKSRLLSDRFSAERPKGSFSTLEIQRTEQGDSAMYLCASSRMGTVNEKLFFGSGTQLSVL.

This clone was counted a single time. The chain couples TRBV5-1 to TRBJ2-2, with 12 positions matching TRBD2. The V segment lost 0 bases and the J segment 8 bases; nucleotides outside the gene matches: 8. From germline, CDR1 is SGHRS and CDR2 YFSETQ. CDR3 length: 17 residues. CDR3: CASSLDASGRALGELFF. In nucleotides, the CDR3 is TGCGCCAGCAGCTTGGACGCTAGCGGGAGGGCCTTAGGGGAGCTGTTTTTT.

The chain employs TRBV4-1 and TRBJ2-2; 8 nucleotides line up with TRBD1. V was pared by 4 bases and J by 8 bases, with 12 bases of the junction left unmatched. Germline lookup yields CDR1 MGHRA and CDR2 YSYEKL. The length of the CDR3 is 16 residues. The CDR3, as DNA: TGCGCCAGCAGCCCAGGACAGGGTGGGGTCTGGGGGGAGCTGTTTTTT. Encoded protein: CASSPGQGGVWGELFF.

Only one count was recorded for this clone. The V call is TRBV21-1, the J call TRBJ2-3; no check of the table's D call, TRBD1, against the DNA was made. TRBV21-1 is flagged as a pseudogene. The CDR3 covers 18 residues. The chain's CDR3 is CASRDRDKQVPHTDTQYF. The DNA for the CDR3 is TGTGCCAGCAGGGACCGGGACAAACAGGTCCCCCACACAGATACGCAGTATTTT.

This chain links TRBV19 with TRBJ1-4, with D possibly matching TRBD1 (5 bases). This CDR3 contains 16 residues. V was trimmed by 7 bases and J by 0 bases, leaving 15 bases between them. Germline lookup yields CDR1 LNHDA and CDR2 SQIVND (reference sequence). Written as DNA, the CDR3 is TGTGCCAGTACAAACAGGAGGGGTGCAACTAATGAAAAACTGTTTTTT. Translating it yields CASTNRRGATNEKLFF.

CDR3 sequence: CASSLPGLVGEQFF. The CDR3, as DNA: TGTGCCAGCAGCTTACCGGGACTAGTGGGTGAGCAGTTCTTC. V gene TRBV7-9 combines with J gene TRBJ2-1, with 8 bases identical to TRBD2. Germline values: CDR1 SEHNR, CDR2 FQNEAQ (reference sequence). The trim removed 2 bases at V and 9 bases at J, leaving 6 bases unmatched. This CDR3 has 14 residues. The variable domain in full, completed from reference TRBV7-9 and TRBJ2-1, reads DTGVSQNPRHKITKRGQNVTFRCDPISEHNRLYWYRQTLGQGPEFLTYFQNEAQLEKSRLLSDRFSAERPKGSFSTLEIQRTEQGDSAMYLCASSLPGLVGEQFFGPGTRLTVL.

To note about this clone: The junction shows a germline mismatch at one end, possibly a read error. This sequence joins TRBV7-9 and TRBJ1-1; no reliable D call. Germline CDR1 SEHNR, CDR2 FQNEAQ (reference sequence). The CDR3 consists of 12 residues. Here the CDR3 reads CSSSPVLIEAFF. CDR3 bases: TGTTCCAGCAGCCCGGTGCTAATTGAAGCTTTCTTT.

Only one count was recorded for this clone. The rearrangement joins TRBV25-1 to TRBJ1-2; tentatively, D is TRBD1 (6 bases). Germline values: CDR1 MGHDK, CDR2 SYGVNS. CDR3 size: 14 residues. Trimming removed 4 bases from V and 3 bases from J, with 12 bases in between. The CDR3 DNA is TGTGCCAGCAGTGGGGGGCTGAAGTACTATGGCTACACCTTC. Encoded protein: CASSGGLKYYGYTF.

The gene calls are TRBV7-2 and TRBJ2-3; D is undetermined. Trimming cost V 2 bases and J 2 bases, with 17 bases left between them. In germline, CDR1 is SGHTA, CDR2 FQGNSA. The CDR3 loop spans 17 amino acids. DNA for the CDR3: TGTGCCAGCAGCTTATCGGCTAGAGTGAACCCCACAGATACGCAGTATTTT. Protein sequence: CASSLSARVNPTDTQYF. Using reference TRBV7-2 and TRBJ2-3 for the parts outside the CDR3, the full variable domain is GAGVSQSPSNKVTEKGKDVELRCDPISGHTALYWYRQSLGQGLEFLIYFQGNSAPDKSGLPSDRFSAERTGGSVSTLTIQRTQQEDSAVYLCASSLSARVNPTDTQYFGPGTRLTVL.

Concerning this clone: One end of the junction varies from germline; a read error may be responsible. CDR3 in DNA: TGTGCCAGCTCACTGACAGCTAACACTGAAGCTCTCTTT. Its protein product is CASSLTANTEALF. The V gene is TRBV18, the J gene TRBJ1-1, with TRBD1 as a possible D gene (5 bases). Germline-derived CDR1 and CDR2 are KGHSH and LQKENI. This CDR3 region has 13 residues.

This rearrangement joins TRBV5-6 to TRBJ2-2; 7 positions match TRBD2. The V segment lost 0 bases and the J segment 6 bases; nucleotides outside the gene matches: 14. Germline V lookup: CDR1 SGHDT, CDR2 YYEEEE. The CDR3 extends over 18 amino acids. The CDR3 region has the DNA TGTGCCAGCAGCTTGGTCCCTAGCGGATCCCTGCGGTCCGGGGAGCTGTTTTTT. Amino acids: CASSLVPSGSLRSGELFF.

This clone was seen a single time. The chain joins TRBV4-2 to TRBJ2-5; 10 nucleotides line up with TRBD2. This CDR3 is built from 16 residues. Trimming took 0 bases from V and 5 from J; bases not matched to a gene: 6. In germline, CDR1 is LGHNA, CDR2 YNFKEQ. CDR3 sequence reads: CASSQEQSGRVETQYF. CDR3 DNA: TGTGCCAGCAGCCAAGAACAGAGCGGGAGGGTCGAGACCCAGTACTTC.

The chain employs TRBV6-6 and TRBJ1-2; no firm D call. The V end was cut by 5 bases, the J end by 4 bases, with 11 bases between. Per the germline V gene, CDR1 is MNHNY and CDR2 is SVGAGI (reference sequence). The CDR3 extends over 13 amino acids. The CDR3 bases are TGTGCCAGCAGTCCCAGTGTTCCCTATGGCTACACCTTC. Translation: CASSPSVPYGYTF.

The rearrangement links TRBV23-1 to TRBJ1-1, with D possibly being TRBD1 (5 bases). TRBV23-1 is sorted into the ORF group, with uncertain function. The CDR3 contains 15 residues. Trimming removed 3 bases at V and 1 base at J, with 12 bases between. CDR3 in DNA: TGCGCCAGCAGTCATGTAGGGGCCCAGAACACTGAAGCTTTCTTT. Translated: CASSHVGAQNTEAFF.

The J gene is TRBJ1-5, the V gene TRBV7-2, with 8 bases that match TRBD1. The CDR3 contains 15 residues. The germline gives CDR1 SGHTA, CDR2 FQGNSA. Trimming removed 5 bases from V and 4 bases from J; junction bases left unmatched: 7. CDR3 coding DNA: TGTGCCAGCAGCATCGGACAGGGAGAGAATCAGCCCCAGCATTTT. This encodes CASSIGQGENQPQHF.